This TCR beta chain was captured by sequencing in a study of cytomegalovirus exposure and HLA in healthy donors. Study-level results: Further analysis, carried out later, found HLA-associated TCR beta chains more clonally expanded than equally common other chains.

Germline trimming cut 8 bases from V and 0 bases from J; bases unmatched to any gene: 3. The germline V gene has CDR1 SGHTA and CDR2 FQGTGA. The CDR3 is 14 residues long. About this clone itself: The antigen remains undetermined.

PCR involved 60 Vbeta and 13 Jbeta primers. This table comes from immunoSEQ multiplex PCR, and its TCRdb copy is limited to in-frame clones, with some not included. Of 130,000 to 150,000 clones in the sample, around four fifths were seen once. The donors (healthy individuals) were bone marrow donors. V is TRBV7-3 and J is TRBJ2-7, with 11 positions matching TRBD2. The sample comprised PBMCs. The origin of this receptor is a male donor in good health and CMV-seronegative. This CDR3 reads CASALAGGSYEQYF. The CDR3 DNA sequence: TGTGCCAGCGCCCTAGCGGGAGGCTCCTACGAGCAGTACTTC.